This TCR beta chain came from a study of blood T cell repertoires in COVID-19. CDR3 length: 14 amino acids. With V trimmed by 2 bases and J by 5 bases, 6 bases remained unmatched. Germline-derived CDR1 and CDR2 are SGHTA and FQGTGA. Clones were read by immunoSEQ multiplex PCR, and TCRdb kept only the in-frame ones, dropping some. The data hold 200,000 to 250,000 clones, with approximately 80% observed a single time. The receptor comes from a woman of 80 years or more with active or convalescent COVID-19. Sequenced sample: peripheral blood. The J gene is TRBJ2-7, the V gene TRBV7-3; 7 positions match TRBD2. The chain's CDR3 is CASSLGGRADEQYF. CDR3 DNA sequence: TGTGCCAGCAGCTTAGGTGGGAGGGCCGACGAGCAGTACTTC.